This TCR beta chain was recovered during a study of naive and memory T cell subsets. Study-wide findings and caveats: Potentially, T cell activation and differentiation skew this RNA-based measurement.

Ligated cDNA underwent four rounds of PCR with nested alpha and beta constant region primers and SP2. TCRdb called the 5' RACE reads again in MiXCR, with one record for every CDR3 protein. The sample shows 30,000 or so distinct CDR3 sequences, 16% of them seen only once. The CDR3 totals 14 residues. CDR1 and CDR2 from the germline V gene are SQVTM and ANQGSEA. The V gene end was trimmed by 8 bases and the J gene end by 5 bases; junction bases not matched to a gene: 12. By frequency in the sample, this clonotype is medium-sized. Its specificity is not known. TCR cDNA received a 3' ligated oligonucleotide that carried a UMI. Reverse transcription used DNase-treated unsorted total RNA, aiming for 1 to 1000 ng.

The clonotype originates from a female donor in good health. J is TRBJ2-5 and V is TRBV29-1; 9 bases map to TRBD2. The CDR3 DNA sequence: TGCAGCTCAAGCGGGGGGCTGGGTGGTGAGACCCAGTACTTC. Protein sequence: CSSSGGLGGETQYF. The full variable domain, with the rest looked up from reference TRBV29-1 and TRBJ2-5, is SAVISQKPSRDICQRGTSLTIQCQVDSQVTMMFWYRQQPGQSLTLIATANQGSEATYESGFVIDKFPISRPNLTFSTLTVSNMSPEDSSIYLCSSSGGLGGETQYFGPGTRLLVL.